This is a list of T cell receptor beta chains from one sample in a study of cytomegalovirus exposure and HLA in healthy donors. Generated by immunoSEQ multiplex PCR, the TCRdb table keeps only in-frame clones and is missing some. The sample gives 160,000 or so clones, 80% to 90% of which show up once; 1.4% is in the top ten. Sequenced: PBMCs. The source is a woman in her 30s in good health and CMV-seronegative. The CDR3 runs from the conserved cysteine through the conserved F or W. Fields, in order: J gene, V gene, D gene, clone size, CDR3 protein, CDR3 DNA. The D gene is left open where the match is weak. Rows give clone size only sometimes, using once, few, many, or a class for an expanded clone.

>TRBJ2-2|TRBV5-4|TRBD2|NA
CASSWEGTGELFF
TGTGCCAGCAGCTGGGAGGGCACCGGGGAGCTGTTTTTT
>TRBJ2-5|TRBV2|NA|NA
CASNRQGWETQYF
TGTGCCAGCAACCGCCAGGGGTGGGAGACCCAGTACTTC
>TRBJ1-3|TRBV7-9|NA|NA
CASNGGVGTIYF
TGTGCCAGCAATGGAGGCGTAGGCACCATATATTTT
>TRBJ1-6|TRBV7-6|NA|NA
CASSGSPLHF
TGTGCCAGCTCCGGTTCACCCCTCCACTTT
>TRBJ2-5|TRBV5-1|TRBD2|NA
CASSPGLAGGQTQYF
TGCGCCAGCAGCCCAGGGCTAGCGGGGGGACAGACCCAGTACTTC
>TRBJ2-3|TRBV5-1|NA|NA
CASTLEPSEISTDTQYF
TGCGCCAGCACCTTGGAGCCTAGCGAGATCAGCACAGATACGCAGTATTTT
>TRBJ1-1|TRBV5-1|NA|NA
CASSLKLAGTEAFF
TGCGCCAGCAGCTTGAAGTTGGCGGGGACTGAAGCTTTCTTT
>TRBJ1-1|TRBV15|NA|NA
CATSRGTQENTEAFF
TGTGCCACCAGCAGAGGGACACAGGAGAACACTGAAGCTTTCTTT
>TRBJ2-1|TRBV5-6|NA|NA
CASSLIRLVGDEQFF
TGTGCCAGCAGCTTGATCAGGTTAGTTGGCGATGAGCAGTTCTTC
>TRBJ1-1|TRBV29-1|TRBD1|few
CSVGYRQGGTEAFF
TGCAGCGTTGGCTACCGACAGGGGGGCACTGAAGCTTTCTTT
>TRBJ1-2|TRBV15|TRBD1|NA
CATSRDTIQGGYGYTF
TGTGCCACCAGCAGAGACACCATTCAGGGGGGATATGGCTACACCTTC
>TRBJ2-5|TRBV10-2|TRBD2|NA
CASSEVWTSPSGEETQYF
TGCGCCAGCAGTGAGGTCTGGACTAGTCCTAGCGGGGAAGAGACCCAGTACTTC
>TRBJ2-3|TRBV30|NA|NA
CAWSVQADTQYF
TGTGCCTGGAGTGTACAGGCAGATACGCAGTATTTT
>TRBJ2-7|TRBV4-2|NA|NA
CASSQASGGWYEQYF
TGTGCCAGCAGCCAAGCTTCGGGGGGCTGGTACGAGCAGTACTTC
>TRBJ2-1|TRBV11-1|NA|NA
CASSLAQEVYNEQFF
TGTGCCAGCAGCTTAGCCCAGGAGGTCTACAATGAGCAGTTCTTC
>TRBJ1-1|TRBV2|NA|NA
CASGLGRPNTEAFF
TGTGCAAGCGGACTCGGACGCCCGAACACTGAAGCTTTCTTT
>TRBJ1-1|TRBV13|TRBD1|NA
CASSLARGYDTEAFF
TGTGCCAGCAGCTTAGCCAGGGGGTATGACACTGAAGCTTTCTTT
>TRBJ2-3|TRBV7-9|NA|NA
CATNTPRAFGSTDTQYF
TGTGCCACCAATACTCCCAGGGCATTCGGATCCACAGATACGCAGTATTTT
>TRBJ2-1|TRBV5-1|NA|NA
CASSPANSVEQFF
TGCGCCAGCTCACCAGCTAATAGCGTTGAGCAGTTCTTC
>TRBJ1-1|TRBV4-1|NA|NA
CASSQESTGHFNTEAFF
TGCGCCAGCAGCCAAGAATCCACGGGACACTTTAACACTGAAGCTTTCTTT
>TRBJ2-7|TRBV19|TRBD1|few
CASSIGTGVYEQYF
TGTGCCAGTAGTATAGGAACAGGGGTGTACGAGCAGTACTTC
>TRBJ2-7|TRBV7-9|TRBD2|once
CASSLRRGTYEQYF
TGTGCCAGCAGCTTAAGGCGGGGGACCTACGAGCAGTACTTC
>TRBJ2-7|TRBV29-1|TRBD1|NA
CSTYVGDSITYEQYF
TGCAGCACCTATGTTGGGGACAGCATAACCTACGAGCAGTACTTC
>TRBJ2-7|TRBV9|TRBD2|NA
CASSVQDGGGNYEQYF
TGTGCCAGCAGCGTCCAGGATGGGGGGGGGAACTACGAGCAGTACTTC
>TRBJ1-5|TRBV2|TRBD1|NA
CASTPDRGQQPQHF
TGTGCCAGCACCCCGGACAGGGGCCAGCAGCCCCAGCATTTT
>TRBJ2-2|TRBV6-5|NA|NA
CASRGRGANTGELFF
TGTGCCAGCAGGGGCCGCGGGGCGAACACCGGGGAGCTGTTTTTT
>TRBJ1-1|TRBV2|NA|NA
CATRLAMNTEAFF
TGTGCCACCAGGTTGGCAATGAACACTGAAGCTTTCTTT
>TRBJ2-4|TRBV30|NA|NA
CAWSVPVWRGRSIQYF
TGTGCCTGGAGTGTACCGGTTTGGCGGGGGCGGTCCATTCAGTACTTC
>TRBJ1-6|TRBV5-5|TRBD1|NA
CASSFGQGTSPLHF
TGTGCCAGCAGCTTTGGACAGGGGACTTCACCCCTCCACTTT
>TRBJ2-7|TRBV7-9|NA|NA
CASSEPGVTYEQYF
TGTGCCAGCAGCGAACCAGGGGTTACCTACGAGCAGTACTTC
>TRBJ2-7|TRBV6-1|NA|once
CASRTGSYEQYF
TGTGCCAGCAGGACAGGCTCCTACGAGCAGTACTTC
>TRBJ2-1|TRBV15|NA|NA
CATSRVGASSYNEQFF
TGTGCCACCAGCAGAGTGGGGGCAAGCTCCTACAATGAGCAGTTCTTC
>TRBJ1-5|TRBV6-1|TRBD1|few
CASTPSAGGEQPQHF
TGTGCCAGCACCCCTTCTGCAGGGGGCGAACAGCCCCAGCATTTT
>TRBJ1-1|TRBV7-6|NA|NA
CASSLQGSNTEAFF
TGTGCCAGCAGCTTACAGGGTTCGAACACTGAAGCTTTCTTT
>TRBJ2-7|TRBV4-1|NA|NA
CASSHLLRDNSYEQYF
TGCGCCAGCAGCCACCTCCTTAGGGACAACTCCTACGAGCAGTACTTC
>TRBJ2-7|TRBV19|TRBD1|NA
CASSPGQGVTEQYF
TGTGCCAGCTCTCCGGGACAGGGGGTAACCGAGCAGTACTTC
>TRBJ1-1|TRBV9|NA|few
CASSEGVNTEAFF
TGTGCCAGCAGCGAAGGGGTGAACACTGAAGCTTTCTTT
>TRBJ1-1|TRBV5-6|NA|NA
CASSLLGVGGHTEAFF
TGTGCCAGCAGCTTGCTTGGAGTAGGAGGGCACACTGAAGCTTTCTTT
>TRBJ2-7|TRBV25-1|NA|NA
CASSGYSYEQYF
TGTGCCAGCAGTGGGTACTCATACGAGCAGTACTTC
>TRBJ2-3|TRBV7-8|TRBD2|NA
CASRVGTSADTQYF
TGTGCCAGCAGAGTCGGGACTAGTGCAGATACGCAGTATTTT
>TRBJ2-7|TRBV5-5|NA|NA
CASSLRGGAGSYEQYF
TGTGCCAGCAGCTTGCGAGGCGGGGCGGGGAGCTACGAGCAGTACTTC
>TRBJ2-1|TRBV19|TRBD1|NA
CASSMVTGGNEQFF
TGTGCCAGTAGTATGGTCACAGGGGGAAATGAGCAGTTCTTC
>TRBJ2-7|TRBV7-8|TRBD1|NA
CASSRGLSYEQYF
TGTGCCAGCTCTAGGGGGCTCTCCTACGAGCAGTACTTC
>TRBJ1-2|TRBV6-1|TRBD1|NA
CASSEDGQGYGYTF
TGTGCCAGCAGTGAAGACGGACAGGGCTATGGCTACACCTTC
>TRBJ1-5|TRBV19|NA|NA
CASSTRQPNQPQHF
TGTGCCAGTAGTACACGACAGCCAAATCAGCCCCAGCATTTT
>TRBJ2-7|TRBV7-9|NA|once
CASSLGRFYEQYF
TGTGCCAGCAGCTTAGGCAGGTTCTACGAGCAGTACTTC
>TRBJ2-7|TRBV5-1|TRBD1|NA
CASSPLTGGYEQYF
TGCGCCAGCAGCCCGTTGACAGGGGGCTACGAGCAGTACTTC
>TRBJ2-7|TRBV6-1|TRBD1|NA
CASSAPGQGNYEQYF
TGTGCCAGCAGTGCACCGGGACAGGGGAACTACGAGCAGTACTTC
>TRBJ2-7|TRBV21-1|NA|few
CASSRCCVSYEQYF
TGTGCCAGCAGCAGATGTTGCGTCTCCTACGAGCAGTACTTC
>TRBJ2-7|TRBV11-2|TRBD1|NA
CASSMRDRSYEQYF
TGTGCCAGCAGCATGAGGGACAGAAGTTACGAGCAGTACTTC
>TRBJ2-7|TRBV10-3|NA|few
CATYNSYEQYF
TGTGCCACCTATAACTCCTACGAGCAGTACTTC
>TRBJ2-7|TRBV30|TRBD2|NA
CAWGVGGLEQYF
TGTGCCTGGGGGGTGGGAGGGTTGGAGCAGTACTTC
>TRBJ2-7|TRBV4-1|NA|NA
CASSGGGAGGDEQYF
TGCGCCAGCAGCGGAGGCGGGGCGGGTGGCGACGAGCAGTACTTC